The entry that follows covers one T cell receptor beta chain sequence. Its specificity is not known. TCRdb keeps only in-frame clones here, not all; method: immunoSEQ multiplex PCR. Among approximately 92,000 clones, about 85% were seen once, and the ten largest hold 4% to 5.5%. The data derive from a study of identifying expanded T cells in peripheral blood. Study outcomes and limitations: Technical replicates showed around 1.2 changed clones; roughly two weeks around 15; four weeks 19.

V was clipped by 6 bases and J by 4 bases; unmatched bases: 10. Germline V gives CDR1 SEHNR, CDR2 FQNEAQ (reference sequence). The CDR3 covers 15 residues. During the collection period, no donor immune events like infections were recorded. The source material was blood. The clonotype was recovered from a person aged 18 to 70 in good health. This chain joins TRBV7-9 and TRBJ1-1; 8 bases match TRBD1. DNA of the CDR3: TGTGCCAGCAGTTCTAGGACAGGGCTGAGCACTGAAGCTTTCTTT. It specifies CASSSRTGLSTEAFF.